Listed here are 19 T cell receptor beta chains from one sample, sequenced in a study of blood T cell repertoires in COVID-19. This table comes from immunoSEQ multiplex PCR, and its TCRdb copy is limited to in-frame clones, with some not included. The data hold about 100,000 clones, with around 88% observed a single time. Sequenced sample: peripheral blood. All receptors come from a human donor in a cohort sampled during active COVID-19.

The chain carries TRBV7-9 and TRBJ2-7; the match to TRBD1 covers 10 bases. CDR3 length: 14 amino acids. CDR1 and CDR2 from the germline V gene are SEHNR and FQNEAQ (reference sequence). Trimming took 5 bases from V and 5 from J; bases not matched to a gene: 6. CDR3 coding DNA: TGTGCCAGCAGCCTGGGACAGGGGATCAACGAGCAGTACTTC. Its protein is CASSLGQGINEQYF. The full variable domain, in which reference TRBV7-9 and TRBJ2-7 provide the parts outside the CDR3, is DTGVSQNPRHKITKRGQNVTFRCDPISEHNRLYWYRQTLGQGPEFLTYFQNEAQLEKSRLLSDRFSAERPKGSFSTLEIQRTEQGDSAMYLCASSLGQGINEQYFGPGTRLTVT.

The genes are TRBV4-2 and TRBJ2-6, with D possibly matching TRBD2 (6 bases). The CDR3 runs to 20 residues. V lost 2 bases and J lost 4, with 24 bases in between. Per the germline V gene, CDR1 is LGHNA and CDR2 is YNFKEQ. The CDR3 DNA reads TGTGCCAGCAGCCAAACCTCGGGACTTTCCGCATTGGTGGGGGCCAACGTCCTGACTTTC. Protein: CASSQTSGLSALVGANVLTF.

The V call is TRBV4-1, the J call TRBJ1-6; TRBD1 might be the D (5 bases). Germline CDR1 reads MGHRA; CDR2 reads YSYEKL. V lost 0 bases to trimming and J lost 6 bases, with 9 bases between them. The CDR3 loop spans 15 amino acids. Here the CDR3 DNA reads TGCGCCAGCAGCCAAGAGACAGTTGGTAATTCACCCCTCCACTTT. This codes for CASSQETVGNSPLHF.

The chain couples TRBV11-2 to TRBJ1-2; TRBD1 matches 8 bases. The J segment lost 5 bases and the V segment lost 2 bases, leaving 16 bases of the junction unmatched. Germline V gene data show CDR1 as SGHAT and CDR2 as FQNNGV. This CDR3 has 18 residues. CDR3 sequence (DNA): TGTGCCAGCAGCTTATATGGCCCCCCGACAGGGGACCTTTATGGCTACACCTTC. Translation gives CASSLYGPPTGDLYGYTF.

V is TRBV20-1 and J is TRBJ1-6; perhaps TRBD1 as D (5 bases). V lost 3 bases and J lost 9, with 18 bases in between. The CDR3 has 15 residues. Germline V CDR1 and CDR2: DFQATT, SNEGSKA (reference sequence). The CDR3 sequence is CSASSSGRRGSPLHF. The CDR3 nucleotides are TGCAGTGCTAGTAGTTCAGGGAGGAGGGGTTCACCCCTCCACTTT.

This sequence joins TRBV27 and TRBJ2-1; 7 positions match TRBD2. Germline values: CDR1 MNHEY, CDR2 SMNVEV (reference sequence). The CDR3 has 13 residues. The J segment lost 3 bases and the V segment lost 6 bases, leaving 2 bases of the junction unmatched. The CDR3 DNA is TGTGCCAGCAGGTCGGGAGGCTACAATGAGCAGTTCTTC. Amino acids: CASRSGGYNEQFF.

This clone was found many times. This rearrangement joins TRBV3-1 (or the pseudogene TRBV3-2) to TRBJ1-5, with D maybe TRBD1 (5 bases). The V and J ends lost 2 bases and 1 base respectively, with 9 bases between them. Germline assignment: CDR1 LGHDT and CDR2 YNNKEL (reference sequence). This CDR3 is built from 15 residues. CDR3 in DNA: TGTGCCAGCAGCCAATCTCACAGGAGCAATCAGCCCCAGCATTTT. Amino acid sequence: CASSQSHRSNQPQHF.

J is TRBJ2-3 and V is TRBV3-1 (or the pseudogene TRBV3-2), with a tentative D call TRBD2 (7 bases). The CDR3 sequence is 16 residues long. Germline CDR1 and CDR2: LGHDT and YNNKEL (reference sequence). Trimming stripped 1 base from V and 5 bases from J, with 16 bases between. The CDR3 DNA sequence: TGTGCCAGCAGCCAAGCAATGGGAGGGGGGCAAGATACGCAGTATTTT. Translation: CASSQAMGGGQDTQYF.

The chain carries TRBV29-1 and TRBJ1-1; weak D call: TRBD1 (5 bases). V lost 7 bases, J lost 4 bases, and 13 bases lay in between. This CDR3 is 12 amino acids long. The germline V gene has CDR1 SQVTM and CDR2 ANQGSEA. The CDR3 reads CSAAGLGTEAFF. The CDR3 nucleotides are TGCAGCGCAGCAGGGCTGGGCACTGAAGCTTTCTTT.

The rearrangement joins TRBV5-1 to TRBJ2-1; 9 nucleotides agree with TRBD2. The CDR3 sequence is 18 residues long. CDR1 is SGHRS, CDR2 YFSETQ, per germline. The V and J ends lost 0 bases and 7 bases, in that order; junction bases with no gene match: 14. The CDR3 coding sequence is TGCGCCAGCAGCTTGGCCTCTGTGTTCTCTAGCGGGGTAAATGAGCAGTTCTTC. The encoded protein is CASSLASVFSSGVNEQFF. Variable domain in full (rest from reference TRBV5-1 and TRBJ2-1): KAGVTQTPRYLIKTRGQQVTLSCSPISGHRSVSWYQQTPGQGLQFLFEYFSETQRNKGNFPGRFSGRQFSNSRSEMNVSTLELGDSALYLCASSLASVFSSGVNEQFFGPGTRLTVL.

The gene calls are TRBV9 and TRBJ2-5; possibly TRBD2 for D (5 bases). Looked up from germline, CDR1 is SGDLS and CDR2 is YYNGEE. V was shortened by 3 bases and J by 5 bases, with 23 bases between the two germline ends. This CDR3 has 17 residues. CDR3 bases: TGTGCCAGCAGCGCCCCCCCACTAGATCTGGTCGAGGAGACCCAGTACTTC. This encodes CASSAPPLDLVEETQYF. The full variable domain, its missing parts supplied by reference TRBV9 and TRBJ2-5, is DSGVTQTPKHLITATGQRVTLRCSPRSGDLSVYWYQQSLDQGLQFLIQYYNGEERAKGNILERFSAQQFPDLHSELNLSSLELGDSALYFCASSAPPLDLVEETQYFGPGTRLLVL.

In DNA, the CDR3 is TGTGCCAGCAGCATCACAGCGACAGGGGGAAGTCGGGGCTACACCTTC. This codes for CASSITATGGSRGYTF. This chain connects TRBV7-9 to TRBJ1-2; the match to TRBD1 covers 9 bases. Germline-derived CDR1 and CDR2 are SEHNR and FQNEAQ (reference sequence). V lost 5 bases and J lost 8; bases outside the gene matches: 15. This CDR3 spans 16 amino acids. Supplemented by reference TRBV7-9 and TRBJ1-2, the full variable domain reads DTGVSQNPRHKITKRGQNVTFRCDPISEHNRLYWYRQTLGQGPEFLTYFQNEAQLEKSRLLSDRFSAERPKGSFSTLEIQRTEQGDSAMYLCASSITATGGSRGYTFGSGTRLTVV.

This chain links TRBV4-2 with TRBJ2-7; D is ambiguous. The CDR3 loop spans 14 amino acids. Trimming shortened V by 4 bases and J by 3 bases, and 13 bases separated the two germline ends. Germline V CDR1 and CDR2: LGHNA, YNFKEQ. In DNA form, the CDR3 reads TGTGCCAGCAGCCCCTGGCAGGCTTACTACGAGCAGTACTTC. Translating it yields CASSPWQAYYEQYF.

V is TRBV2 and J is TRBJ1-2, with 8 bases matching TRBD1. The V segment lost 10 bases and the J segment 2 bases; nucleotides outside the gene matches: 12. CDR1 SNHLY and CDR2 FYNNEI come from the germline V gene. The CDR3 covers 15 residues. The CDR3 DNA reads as TGTGCCATCGTAGAAAAGCAGGGGGCGAACTATGGCTACACCTTC. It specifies CAIVEKQGANYGYTF.

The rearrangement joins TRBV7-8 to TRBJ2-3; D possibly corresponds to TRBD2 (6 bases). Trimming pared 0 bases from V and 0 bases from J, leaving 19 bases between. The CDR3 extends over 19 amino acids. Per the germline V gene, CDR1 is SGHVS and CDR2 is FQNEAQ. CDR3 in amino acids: CASSLARSSARYSTDTQYF. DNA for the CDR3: TGTGCCAGCAGCTTAGCGCGGTCTAGCGCCCGATATAGCACAGATACGCAGTATTTT.

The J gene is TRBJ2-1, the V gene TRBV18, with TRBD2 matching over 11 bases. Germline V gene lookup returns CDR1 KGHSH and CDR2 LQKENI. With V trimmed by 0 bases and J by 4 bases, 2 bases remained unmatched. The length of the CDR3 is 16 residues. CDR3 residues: CASSPPTSGSYNEQFF. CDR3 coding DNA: TGTGCCAGCTCACCACCTACTAGCGGGAGTTACAATGAGCAGTTCTTC.

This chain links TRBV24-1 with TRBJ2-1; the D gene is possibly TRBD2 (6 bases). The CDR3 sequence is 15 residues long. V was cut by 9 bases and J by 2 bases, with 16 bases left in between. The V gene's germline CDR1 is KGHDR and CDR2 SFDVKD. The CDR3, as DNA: TGTGCCACCGCCGGGACTTCCGCAACCTACAATGAGCAGTTCTTC. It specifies CATAGTSATYNEQFF.

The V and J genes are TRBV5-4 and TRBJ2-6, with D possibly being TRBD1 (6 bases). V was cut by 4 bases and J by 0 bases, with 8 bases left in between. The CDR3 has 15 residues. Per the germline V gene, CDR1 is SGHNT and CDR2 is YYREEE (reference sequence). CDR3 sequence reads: CASSGQNSGANVLTF. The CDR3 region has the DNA TGTGCCAGCAGCGGACAGAACTCTGGGGCCAACGTCCTGACTTTC.

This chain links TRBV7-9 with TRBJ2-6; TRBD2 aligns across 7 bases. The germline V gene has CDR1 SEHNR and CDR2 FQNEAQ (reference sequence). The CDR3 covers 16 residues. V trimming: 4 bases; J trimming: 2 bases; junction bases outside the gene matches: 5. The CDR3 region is CASSSPGGAGANVLTF. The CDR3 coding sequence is TGTGCCAGCAGCTCCCCGGGAGGCGCTGGGGCCAACGTCCTGACTTTC.